The present TCR beta chain was sequenced within a study of blood T cell repertoires in COVID-19 (dated by TCRdb to about 2020). Describing the broader study: The collaborator samples originated in the United States, Italy and Spain and spanned the acute and convalescent phases of COVID-19. Deeply sampled blood TCRbeta repertoires from subjects exposed to, actively infected with, or recovered from COVID-19 were included in the dataset. A freely available public database, intended as a resource for researchers studying the immune response to SARS-CoV-2, is where the repertoires were released. The samples were drawn from two sources: the first 160 participants of the ongoing ImmuneRACE study, and 1,200 or so subjects contributed by 6 global collaborators. The prospective study material was composed of cDNA or gDNA derived from T cells, B-cell-depleted T cells, or PBMCs. The sample metadata nearly always contained a de-identified subject ID, COVID-19 status, age in years and sex. Where available, HLA class I and class II types were obtained from metadata supplied by the sample provider rather than from assay-based typing. Paper-wide results and their limitations: How much clinical and demographic metadata was included differed by source and by participant, and the metadata was provided uncurated.

Comments on this clone: The target of this receptor is not known. Per-base quality was not reported, and no clone a single base away is much larger than it.

TCRbeta CDR3 regions were amplified from genomic DNA using the immunoSEQ Assay, a bias-controlled multiplex PCR. In the paper's pipeline: Within the assay, amplification of reference gene primers was used to estimate how many nucleated cells each sample contained. Sequence reads were collapsed and filtered to measure the absolute abundance of every unique TCRbeta CDR3 rearrangement. For each sample, productive Simpson clonality was calculated as the square root of Simpson's diversity index over productive rearrangements. TCRdb obtained this table from immuneACCESS and retained in-frame rearrangements with V and J assigned. These tables miss some clones; where compared with another copy, unresolved V genes account for less than half of the shortfall, and the remainder is unexplained. That table gives V, J and clone size, and the DNA gave D and trimming. The sample table lists more than 150,000 clones, more than 70% of them with a count of one. The leading ten clones occupy around 3% of the sample.

The collaborating institutions used their own protocols to collect whole blood in K2EDTA tubes. Collaborator samples were shipped for TCRbeta analysis as frozen whole blood, isolated PBMCs, or DNA extracted from either sample type. Sequencing input: peripheral blood. The TCR comes from a man aged 55-75 years with acute or convalescent COVID-19.

The CDR3 has the sequence CASSPLTIRGEQYF. Here is the DNA: TGTGCCAGCAGTCCATTGACTATTCGCGGCGAGCAGTACTTC. The chain is encoded by TRBV27 joined to TRBJ2-7; TRBD2 is a possible D gene, resting on 5 matching bases. The germline V gene (reference sequence) gives CDR1 as MNHEY and CDR2 as SMNVEV. The CDR3 covers 14 residues, taking in both the cysteine and the phenylalanine. Just the 42-base CDR3 DNA is kept, in frame starting at base 1. V was cut back by 5 bases and J by 6 bases, leaving a gap of 17 bases between them.